Listed below are T cell receptor beta chains from one sample, sequenced in a study of shared clonotypes between healthy human individuals. Here immunoSEQ multiplex PCR was the method, and the copy in TCRdb shows in-frame clones only, minus some. The sample carries about 1 million clones, 70% to 80% recorded once. The sequencing input was memory CD4+ T cells sorted from blood. These receptors came from a young man in good health. CDR3s include the opening cysteine and the closing phenylalanine or tryptophan. D genes are given only for firm matches. Rows give clone size only sometimes, using once, few, many, or a class for an expanded clone.

j_call v_call d_call clone_size cdr3_nt cdr3_aa
TRBJ2-1 TRBV6-6 TRBD2 few TGTGCCAGCAGCCGATTTAGCGGGACATCCTACAATGAGCAGTTCTTC CASSRFSGTSYNEQFF
TRBJ1-5 TRBV19 - - TGTGCCAGTACCCTAGCCTATACTGGCAATCAGCCCCAGCATTTT CASTLAYTGNQPQHF
TRBJ2-7 TRBV5-4 TRBD2 few TGTGCCAGCACCGATAGGCGGGGGAACTCCTACGAGCAGTACTTC CASTDRRGNSYEQYF
TRBJ2-3 TRBV27 - - TGTGCCAGCGCGTACCTTGACCCAGATACGCAGTATTTT CASAYLDPDTQYF
TRBJ1-4 TRBV30 - once TGTGCCTGGAGTGCTACAGGGTCTGATGAAAAACTGTTTTTT CAWSATGSDEKLFF
TRBJ2-7 TRBV7-2 TRBD1 - TGTGCCAGCAGCTTAGGGCTGGGGACAGGGGGCTCCTACGAGCAGTACTTC CASSLGLGTGGSYEQYF
TRBJ2-5 TRBV5-6 - - TGTGCCAGCAGCTACCAGACTCAAGAGACCCAGTACTTC CASSYQTQETQYF
TRBJ1-1 TRBV5-6 - once TGTGCCAGCAGCTTGGTACAGAAGAACACTGAAGCTTTCTTT CASSLVQKNTEAFF
TRBJ1-6 TRBV28 - - TGTGCCAGCAGTCCCTCGGACCGGGACGGAAGGCCCCTCCACTTT CASSPSDRDGRPLHF
TRBJ1-6 TRBV9 - - TGTGCCAGCAGCGTTACGGACACCAATTCACCCCTCCACTTT CASSVTDTNSPLHF
TRBJ2-3 TRBV14 - - TGTGCCAGCAGCCAACTATCTATCCTAGGCGGGGACGGCACAGATACGCAGTATTTT CASSQLSILGGDGTDTQYF
TRBJ2-7 TRBV18 - - TGTGCCAGCTCACCACGCGGGGATCCCTACGAGCAGTACTTC CASSPRGDPYEQYF
TRBJ1-6 TRBV11-2 TRBD1 - TGTGCCAGCAGAGCCCCGGGACAGGGAAATTCACCCCTCCACTTT CASRAPGQGNSPLHF
TRBJ1-6 TRBV5-1 TRBD1 - TGCGCCAGCAGCTTGGCCGGGACAGGGGGCAGTTCACCCCTCCACTTT CASSLAGTGGSSPLHF
TRBJ1-2 TRBV7-9 TRBD1 - TGTGCCAGCAGCCCGGGGACAGGGGGTCCGGGTGGCTACACCTTC CASSPGTGGPGGYTF
TRBJ2-1 TRBV2 - - TGTGCCAGCGTTTGGAACTCCAATGAGCAGTTCTTC CASVWNSNEQFF
TRBJ2-3 TRBV19 - - TGTGCCAGTAGTTCGGCGATTACAGATACGCAGTATTTT CASSSAITDTQYF
TRBJ2-2 TRBV6-1 - - TGTGCCAGCATTGACCGGGTCGCAATACGGTCCACCGGGGAGCTGTTTTTT CASIDRVAIRSTGELFF
TRBJ2-2 TRBV5-1 - - TGCGCCAGCAGCTTTTCTAATCCAACGAACACCGGGGAGCTGTTTTTT CASSFSNPTNTGELFF
TRBJ1-6 TRBV5-4 TRBD1 few TGTGCCAGCAGCGAGGACAGGGGGCTAGGGGCCCTCCACTTT CASSEDRGLGALHF
TRBJ2-1 TRBV6-6 TRBD1 few TGTGCCAGCAGTTCGGGACAGTACAATGAGCAGTTCTTC CASSSGQYNEQFF
TRBJ1-2 TRBV11-2 - - TGTGCCAGCAGCTTGGGGCGAGAGGGAATCGGCTATGGCTACACCTTC CASSLGREGIGYGYTF
TRBJ1-3 TRBV30 - - TGTGCCTGGAGTCGCAAAACAGGTCGAAACACCATATATTTT CAWSRKTGRNTIYF
TRBJ2-1 TRBV21-1 - - TGTGCCAGCAGCAAAAGGGTGATGGGAAAGGATGTATACAATGAGCAGTTCTTC CASSKRVMGKDVYNEQFF
TRBJ2-1 TRBV19 TRBD1 few TGTGCCAGTATGCCGGGGACAGGGGGCTCGCTCGGGCAGTTCTTC CASMPGTGGSLGQFF
TRBJ2-1 TRBV5-6 - few TGTGCCAGCAGCGCAGGGGTCTTCCTTGGTGGGCAGTTCTTC CASSAGVFLGGQFF
TRBJ2-7 TRBV10-2 - - TGCGCCAGCTCCTCCCTCAACTACGAACAGTACTTC CASSSLNYEQYF
TRBJ1-1 TRBV6-5 TRBD1 - TGTGCCAGCAGTCGACAGGGGGGGAACACTGAAGCTTTCTTT CASSRQGGNTEAFF
TRBJ1-5 TRBV10-3 - - TGTGCCACCAACGGGGACAATCAGCCCCAGCATTTT CATNGDNQPQHF
TRBJ1-2 TRBV4-1 - - TGCGCCAGCAGCAAGGGGAACTATGGCTACACCTTC CASSKGNYGYTF
TRBJ1-1 TRBV29-1 TRBD1 - TGCAGCGTTAAAGACAGGGGTCGGACTGAAGCTTTCTTT CSVKDRGRTEAFF
TRBJ1-4 TRBV18 - - TGTGCCAGCTCACCAGGCTTGGCTGGCAATGAAAAACTGTTTTTT CASSPGLAGNEKLFF
TRBJ2-3 TRBV7-2 TRBD2 - TGTGCCAGCAGCTCAGGGATAGCGGGGGGGCGATCAGATACGCAGTATTTT CASSSGIAGGRSDTQYF
TRBJ2-3 TRBV7-6 TRBD2 - TGTGCCAGCAGCTTAGGGCGGGGGACTAGCACAGATACGCAGTATTTT CASSLGRGTSTDTQYF
TRBJ2-3 TRBV7-2 TRBD2 - TGTGCCAGCAGCCCCAGGACTAGCGGGATCGGACATACGCAGTATTTT CASSPRTSGIGHTQYF
TRBJ2-2 TRBV21-1 - - TGTGCCAGCAGCAACGGCGGGGAGCTGTTTTTT CASSNGGELFF
TRBJ2-1 TRBV5-1 TRBD1 - TGCGCCAGCAGCTTGGGGGACAGGGATGACAATGAGCAGTTCTTC CASSLGDRDDNEQFF
TRBJ2-2 TRBV27 - - TGTGCCAGCAGTCCCACCTCCTTCGGGCCGAACACCGGGGAGCTGTTTTTT CASSPTSFGPNTGELFF
TRBJ1-3 TRBV28 - - TGTGCCAGCAGCCCAAAAGGAAACACCATATATTTT CASSPKGNTIYF
TRBJ1-1 TRBV2 - - TGTGCCAGCGCCGGACAGCCCCTGAGCACTGAAGCTTTCTTT CASAGQPLSTEAFF
TRBJ1-2 TRBV7-2 TRBD1 - TGTGCCAGCACCCGACAGGGGCACCTGAACTATGGCTACACCTTC CASTRQGHLNYGYTF
TRBJ2-5 TRBV5-5 - - TGTGCCAGCAGCTCGCAACAAGAGACCCAGTACTTC CASSSQQETQYF
TRBJ2-5 TRBV29-1 - - TGCAGCGTTGCGTCGGGGATTGGAGAGACCCAGTACTTC CSVASGIGETQYF
TRBJ2-5 TRBV5-4 TRBD2 once TGTGCCAGCAGCCCGAACGGACTAGCGGAAATACAAGAGACCCAGTACTTC CASSPNGLAEIQETQYF
TRBJ2-6 TRBV6-5 TRBD1 - TGTGCCAGCAGCCGACAGGGGACTGGGGCCAACGTCCTGACTTTC CASSRQGTGANVLTF
TRBJ1-5 TRBV19 TRBD1 - TGTGCCAGTATTATAACAGGGGGAAGCAATCAGCCCCAGCATTTT CASIITGGSNQPQHF
TRBJ1-2 TRBV5-6 - - TGTGCCAGCAGCTTGGCAACCGAAGGCGGCTACACCTTC CASSLATEGGYTF
TRBJ2-4 TRBV12-5 - - TGTGCTAGTGGTTCCAGCCCCAATGTAGGCAAAAACATTCAGTACTTC CASGSSPNVGKNIQYF
TRBJ1-1 TRBV5-6 - few TGTGCCAGCAGCTTGGGGGGGTTTTCTGAAGCTTTCTTT CASSLGGFSEAFF
TRBJ1-2 TRBV2 - - TGTGCCAGCAGTCCCGGGGGCGCCAACTATGGCTACACCTTC CASSPGGANYGYTF
TRBJ2-5 TRBV10-1 TRBD2 - TGCGCCAGCAGTGAAAGGGGTCGGGGGGGGACCCAGTACTTC CASSERGRGGTQYF
TRBJ1-2 TRBV7-9 - - TGTGCCAGCAGCTTAACCCAGGGCCTTGGCTACACCTTC CASSLTQGLGYTF
TRBJ1-1 TRBV29-1 TRBD1 few TGCAGCGCCGAAGGGGGCCGGAACACTGAAGCTTTCTTT CSAEGGRNTEAFF